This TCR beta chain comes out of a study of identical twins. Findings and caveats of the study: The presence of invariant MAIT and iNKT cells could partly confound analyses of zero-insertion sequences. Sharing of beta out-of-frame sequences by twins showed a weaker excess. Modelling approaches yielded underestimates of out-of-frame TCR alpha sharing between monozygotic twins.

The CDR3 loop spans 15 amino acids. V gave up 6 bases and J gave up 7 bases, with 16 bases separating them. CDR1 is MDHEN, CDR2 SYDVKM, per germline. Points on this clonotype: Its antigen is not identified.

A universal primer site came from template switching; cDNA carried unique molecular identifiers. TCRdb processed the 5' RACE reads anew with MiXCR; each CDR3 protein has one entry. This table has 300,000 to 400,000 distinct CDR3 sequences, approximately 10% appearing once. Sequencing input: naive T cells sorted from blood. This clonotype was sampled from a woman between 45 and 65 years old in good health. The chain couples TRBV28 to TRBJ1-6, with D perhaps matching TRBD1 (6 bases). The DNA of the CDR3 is TGTGCCAGCAGACCTAGGGGGTCTGCGAATTCACCCCTCCACTTT. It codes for CASRPRGSANSPLHF.